The 4 T cell receptor beta chains given below trace back to one sample, sequenced in a study of blood T cells in healthy people across ages. Primers used in a second PCR of roughly 7 to 11 cycles were a sample-barcoded 5' primer and a J-beta primer mix. From the 5' RACE reads, TCRdb called clonotypes with MiXCR, one entry per CDR3 protein. The repertoire holds more than 800,000 distinct CDR3 sequences, roughly 26% seen once, with 17% in the top ten. Sequencing was performed on blood. These receptors all stem from a woman aged 80 or older in good health.

Ten or more counts support this clonotype. The chain has TRBV10-3 and TRBJ2-5, with D hard to call. Germline CDR1 and CDR2: ENHRY and SYGVKD. Trimming left V 3 bases short and J 0 bases short, with 8 bases between. This CDR3 spans 14 amino acids. The CDR3 region is CAISDRKYQETQYF. The DNA of the CDR3 is TGTGCCATCAGTGACAGAAAGTACCAAGAGACCCAGTACTTC.

This clonotype was seen a handful of times. This chain connects TRBV2 to TRBJ1-2; a possible D gene is TRBD1 (5 bases). V was clipped by 6 bases and J by 7 bases, with 15 bases between them. Germline values: CDR1 SNHLY, CDR2 FYNNEI. This CDR3 is 13 amino acids long. The CDR3 protein is CASSQDGGGGYTF. The CDR3 DNA is TGTGCCAGCAGCCAAGACGGGGGAGGTGGCTACACCTTC.

This clonotype was picked up many times. V and J are TRBV12-3 or TRBV12-4 and TRBJ1-2; 9 positions match TRBD1. The CDR3 is made up of 13 amino acids. V shed 5 bases, J shed 6 bases, and the junction held 4 bases outside the gene matches. For the CDR3, the DNA is TGTGCCAGCAGTACCACAGGGGGCGATGGCTACACCTTC. Translated, it gives CASSTTGGDGYTF.

The chain has TRBV9 and TRBJ1-2; 9 bases map to TRBD1. This CDR3 spans 14 amino acids. Germline V gene data show CDR1 as SGDLS and CDR2 as YYNGEE. The ends lost 4 bases at V and 7 bases at J; junction bases unmatched: 8. The CDR3 bases are TGTGCCAGCAGCAACCGGGACAGGGAAAGTGGCTACACCTTC. It encodes CASSNRDRESGYTF. The complete variable domain, with remaining parts taken from reference TRBV9 and TRBJ1-2, reads DSGVTQTPKHLITATGQRVTLRCSPRSGDLSVYWYQQSLDQGLQFLIQYYNGEERAKGNILERFSAQQFPDLHSELNLSSLELGDSALYFCASSNRDRESGYTFGSGTRLTVV.